Shown below are 30 T cell receptor beta chains from a single sample sequenced in a study of PD-L1 blockade in urothelial cancer. Clones were read by immunoSEQ multiplex PCR, and TCRdb kept only the in-frame ones, dropping some. The sample gives around 30,000 clones, around 86% of which show up once; roughly 1.9% is in the top ten. The specimen comprised PBMCs, sampled around atezolizumab (anti-PD-L1) treatment. The origin of the receptors is a man aged 45 to 65 with urothelial cancer.

V usage is TRBV5-1 and J usage is TRBJ2-5, with 10 bases that match TRBD2. Germline CDR1 reads SGHRS; CDR2 reads YFSETQ. CDR3 length: 15 residues. With V trimmed by 2 bases and J by 0 bases, 1 base remained unmatched. The CDR3 DNA follows: TGCGCCAGCAGCTTCAGCGGGAGGGACCAAGAGACCCAGTACTTC. It translates to CASSFSGRDQETQYF.

The rearrangement uses TRBV4-2 and TRBJ1-1; the D is unclear. V dropped 1 base and J dropped 5 bases, with 11 bases sitting between them. Germline lookup yields CDR1 LGHNA and CDR2 YNFKEQ. The CDR3 is 14 amino acids. The CDR3 loop is CASSQVGSRTEAFF. The CDR3 nucleotides read TGTGCCAGCAGCCAAGTCGGATCGAGGACTGAAGCTTTCTTT.

The rearrangement uses TRBV10-3 and TRBJ1-1, with TRBD1 as a possible D gene (5 bases). V lost 2 bases and J lost 8, with 6 bases in between. The CDR3 sequence is 11 residues long. Per germline, CDR1 ENHRY and CDR2 SYGVKD. The CDR3 nucleotides are TGTGCCATCAGTGAGCGGGGGGAAGCTTTCTTT. Protein: CAISERGEAFF.

V usage is TRBV7-9 and J usage is TRBJ2-1; D is possibly TRBD1 (5 bases). Germline assignment: CDR1 SEHNR and CDR2 FQNEAQ (reference sequence). Deletions cut 6 bases from V and 10 bases from J, with 13 bases between. This CDR3 region has 12 residues. The CDR3: CASRLERTEQFF. The CDR3 bases are TGTGCCAGCAGACTCGAACGGACAGAGCAGTTCTTC.

As concerns this clone: This same CDR3 is encoded by further DNA sequences in the sample. V usage is TRBV5-1 and J usage is TRBJ2-1; 11 positions agree with TRBD2. The CDR3 loop spans 15 amino acids. Germline V gives CDR1 SGHRS, CDR2 YFSETQ. V shed 0 bases, J shed 4 bases, and the junction held 0 bases outside the gene matches. CDR3 residues: CASSLGLAGYNEQFF. The CDR3 nucleotides are TGCGCCAGCAGCTTGGGACTAGCGGGATACAATGAGCAGTTCTTC.

The genes are TRBV5-5 and TRBJ2-7, with 7 bases matching TRBD1. The CDR3 has 14 amino acids. Trimming took 2 bases from V and 5 from J; bases not matched to a gene: 7. From germline, CDR1 is SGHKS and CDR2 YYEKEE (reference sequence). The CDR3 protein is CASSFRGQWDEQYV. In nucleotides, the CDR3 is TGTGCCAGCAGCTTCCGGGGACAGTGGGACGAGCAGTACGTC.

V is TRBV6-5 and J is TRBJ1-3; TRBD1 is a possible D gene (5 bases). Germline lookup yields CDR1 MNHEY and CDR2 SVGAGI. V was pared by 1 base and J by 2 bases, with 6 bases between. The CDR3 is 14 residues long. The CDR3 nucleotides read TGTGCCAGCAGTTACTGGGGGGCTGGAAACACCATATATTTT. It translates to CASSYWGAGNTIYF.

The rearrangement uses TRBV14 and TRBJ2-1; TRBD1 matches at 8 bases. After removal of 4 bases from V and 6 bases from J, the junction contained 5 bases not matched to a gene. Germline loops: CDR1 SGHDN, CDR2 FVKESK. This CDR3 region has 14 residues. CDR3 coding DNA: TGTGCCAGCAGCCGCAGGGGGCGCGGCAATGAGCAGTTCTTC. It encodes CASSRRGRGNEQFF.

The V call is TRBV27, the J call TRBJ2-3, with 7 bases lining up with TRBD1. This CDR3 spans 14 amino acids. Germline V gene lookup returns CDR1 MNHEY and CDR2 SMNVEV (reference sequence). J gave up 3 bases and V 1 base, and 1 base lay outside the gene matches. The CDR3 protein is CASSLWDRTDTQYF. As DNA, the CDR3 is TGTGCCAGCAGTTTATGGGACAGAACAGATACGCAGTATTTT.

The chain couples TRBV11-2 to TRBJ1-4; D remains unclear. The CDR3 has 12 residues. Deletions cut 3 bases from V and 5 bases from J, with 4 bases between. Germline lookup yields CDR1 SGHAT and CDR2 FQNNGV. CDR3 loop: CASSFLNEKLFF. CDR3 sequence (DNA): TGTGCCAGCAGCTTCCTGAATGAAAAACTGTTTTTT.

This chain uses TRBV2 with TRBJ1-6; TRBD1 matches 7 bases. Germline V gene data show CDR1 as SNHLY and CDR2 as FYNNEI. V trimming: 6 bases; J trimming: 4 bases; junction bases outside the gene matches: 3. The CDR3 contains 14 residues. The CDR3 is CASRVQGYNSPLHF. CDR3 coding DNA: TGTGCCAGCAGGGTACAGGGGTATAATTCACCCCTCCACTTT.

The V gene is TRBV4-1, the J gene TRBJ1-5, with 7 bases that match TRBD1. The CDR3 runs to 18 residues. The trim removed 1 base at V and 3 bases at J, leaving 12 bases unmatched. From germline, CDR1 is MGHRA and CDR2 YSYEKL. The CDR3 DNA reads as TGCGCCAGCAGCCAAGTGCTCGTGACAGGGAGCCCCAATCAGCCCCAGCATTTT. Translated, it gives CASSQVLVTGSPNQPQHF.

The chain joins TRBV5-1 to TRBJ1-2; 8 nucleotides align to TRBD1. The CDR3 runs to 14 residues. Trimming removed 4 bases from V and 4 bases from J; junction bases left unmatched: 6. Germline V CDR1 and CDR2: SGHRS, YFSETQ. CDR3 residues: CASSDGQGLYGYTF. The CDR3 coding sequence is TGCGCCAGCAGCGACGGACAGGGACTCTATGGCTACACCTTC. The full variable domain, its missing parts supplied by reference TRBV5-1 and TRBJ1-2, is KAGVTQTPRYLIKTRGQQVTLSCSPISGHRSVSWYQQTPGQGLQFLFEYFSETQRNKGNFPGRFSGRQFSNSRSEMNVSTLELGDSALYLCASSDGQGLYGYTFGSGTRLTVV.

The chain recombines TRBV4-1 with TRBJ2-7, with TRBD2 identical over 9 bases. The J segment lost 7 bases and the V segment lost 1 base, leaving 11 bases of the junction unmatched. The CDR3 contains 16 residues. The germline gives CDR1 MGHRA, CDR2 YSYEKL. The CDR3, as DNA: TGCGCCAGCAGCCAAGGAAGCGCGGGAGGGCCCCGGGAGCAGTACTTC. This codes for CASSQGSAGGPREQYF.

The rearrangement links TRBV5-1 to TRBJ2-5; D is uncertain. Trimming removed 4 bases at V and 3 bases at J, with 7 bases between. Germline CDR1 is SGHRS and CDR2 is YFSETQ. This CDR3 has 12 amino acids. Here the CDR3 DNA reads TGCGCCAGCAGCGCCAGCGAAGAGACCCAGTACTTC. Encoded protein: CASSASEETQYF.

V and J are TRBV11-2 and TRBJ2-3; possible D gene TRBD2, 5 bases. The germline V gene has CDR1 SGHAT and CDR2 FQNNGV. Trimming cost V 5 bases and J 13 bases, with 19 bases left between them. The CDR3 runs 13 residues. Here the CDR3 reads CASSGFGIPTEYF. In DNA form, the CDR3 reads TGTGCCAGCAGCGGCTTCGGGATCCCTACCGAGTATTTT.

This CDR3 is CASSLGLGRDTQYF. CDR3 DNA: TGTGCCAGCAGCTTAGGGCTGGGCAGAGATACGCAGTATTTT. The chain uses TRBV11-2 and TRBJ2-3; D not resolved. With 1 base removed from V and 5 bases from J, the gap between germline ends came to 10 bases. The CDR3 loop spans 14 amino acids. Germline V gene sequence: CDR1 SGHAT, CDR2 FQNNGV.

The V and J genes are TRBV9 and TRBJ2-2; TRBD1 matches at 9 bases. The germline V gene has CDR1 SGDLS and CDR2 YYNGEE. V trimming: 3 bases; J trimming: 6 bases; junction bases outside the gene matches: 3. This CDR3 has 14 amino acids. The CDR3 DNA reads as TGTGCCAGCAGCGGGGACAGGGTGTCCGGGGAGCTGTTTTTT. Its translation: CASSGDRVSGELFF.

The chain uses TRBV2 and TRBJ1-4, with D unresolved. CDR3 size: 11 residues. V dropped 5 bases and J dropped 7 bases, with 5 bases sitting between them. Germline CDR1 SNHLY, CDR2 FYNNEI. Here the CDR3 DNA reads TGTGCCAGCAGTAATCGTGAAAAACTGTTTTTT. Translation gives CASSNREKLFF. The whole variable domain, remainder taken from reference TRBV2 and TRBJ1-4, is EPEVTQTPSHQVTQMGQEVILRCVPISNHLYFYWYRQILGQKVEFLVSFYNNEISEKSEIFDDQFSVERPDGSNFTLKIRSTKLEDSAMYFCASSNREKLFFGSGTQLSVL.

The chain links TRBV28 to TRBJ1-1; tentatively, D is TRBD1 (6 bases). V lost 6 bases, J lost 8 bases, and 10 bases lay in between. CDR3 size: 11 residues. Germline assignment: CDR1 MDHEN and CDR2 SYDVKM. The CDR3 bases are TGTGCCAGCAGCCGGACAGTCGAAGCTTTCTTT. Translating gives CASSRTVEAFF.

V and J are TRBV5-1 and TRBJ1-1, with no clear D. V lost 0 bases and J 5 bases, leaving 8 bases between the germline ends. Germline-derived CDR1 and CDR2 are SGHRS and YFSETQ. This CDR3 comprises 13 residues. CDR3 loop: CASSLAPQTEAFF. As DNA, the CDR3 is TGCGCCAGCAGCTTGGCCCCACAGACTGAAGCTTTCTTT.

The chain's CDR3 is CASSPGQTGEKLFF. For the CDR3, the DNA is TGTGCCAGCAGCCCGGGACAGACGGGGGAAAAACTGTTTTTT. The chain combines TRBV5-6 with TRBJ1-4; TRBD1 matches at 7 bases. The CDR3 contains 14 residues. Germline lookup yields CDR1 SGHDT and CDR2 YYEEEE. The trim removed 4 bases at V and 8 bases at J, leaving 8 bases unmatched. Looking up the rest from reference TRBV5-6 and TRBJ1-4 gives the full variable domain: DAGVTQSPTHLIKTRGQQVTLRCSPKSGHDTVSWYQQALGQGPQFIFQYYEEEERQRGNFPDRFSGHQFPNYSSELNVNALLLGDSALYLCASSPGQTGEKLFFGSGTQLSVL.

This chain joins TRBV7-2 and TRBJ2-7; 8 bases agree with TRBD2. Germline V lookup: CDR1 SGHTA, CDR2 FQGNSA. The CDR3 has 14 residues. The V and J ends lost 5 bases and 4 bases, in that order; junction bases with no gene match: 7. CDR3 DNA: TGTGCCAGCAGCGCTACTAGCGGTTCTTACGAGCAGTACTTC. Protein: CASSATSGSYEQYF.

The J gene is TRBJ2-1, the V gene TRBV5-1; D not certain. V lost 0 bases and J lost 3, with 16 bases in between. The CDR3 has 17 amino acids. Germline loops: CDR1 SGHRS, CDR2 YFSETQ. CDR3 loop: CASSLDGGGRLYNEQFF. Here the CDR3 DNA reads TGCGCCAGCAGCTTGGATGGTGGCGGCCGCCTCTACAATGAGCAGTTCTTC.

This clone is deemed medium-sized (0.01 to 0.1%). J is TRBJ1-3 and V is TRBV9; TRBD1 matches at 8 bases. The CDR3 is 17 amino acids. V was pared by 0 bases and J by 4 bases, with 9 bases of the junction left unmatched. Germline V CDR1 and CDR2: SGDLS, YYNGEE. For the CDR3, the DNA is TGTGCCAGCAGCGTAGATGGGGCAGGGGGCAAGGGAAACACCATATATTTT. Translation gives CASSVDGAGGKGNTIYF.

The chain uses TRBV7-9 and TRBJ2-2, with D tentatively TRBD2 (8 bases). CDR1 is SEHNR, CDR2 FQNEAQ, per germline (reference sequence). V shed 5 bases and J shed 8 bases, with 15 bases lying between them. This CDR3 is 14 amino acids long. In nucleotides, the CDR3 is TGTGCCAGCAGCATTAGCGGGACAGTGGGGGAGCTGTTTTTT. It yields the protein CASSISGTVGELFF.

The chain couples TRBV25-1 to TRBJ1-5; possibly TRBD1 for D (6 bases). The ends were cut back, 3 bases at V and 2 bases at J, with 8 bases in the middle. The CDR3 is 14 amino acids. Germline V lookup: CDR1 MGHDK, CDR2 SYGVNS. The CDR3 coding sequence is TGTGCCAGCAGTGAGTCAGGGGGCAATCAGCCCCAGCATTTT. Its translation is CASSESGGNQPQHF.

The gene calls are TRBV7-3 and TRBJ2-1, with 10 bases that match TRBD2. Germline CDR1 reads SGHTA; CDR2 reads FQGTGA. With 5 bases clipped from V and 2 bases from J, the junction kept 9 bases outside the gene matches. This CDR3 is 17 amino acids long. The CDR3 is CASSLTPSGGPYNEQFF. DNA of the CDR3: TGTGCCAGCAGCCTCACCCCTAGCGGGGGCCCCTACAATGAGCAGTTCTTC. Full variable domain (remainder filled in from reference TRBV7-3 and TRBJ2-1): GAGVSQTPSNKVTEKGKYVELRCDPISGHTALYWYRQSLGQGPEFLIYFQGTGAADDSGLPNDRFFAVRPEGSVSTLKIQRTERGDSAVYLCASSLTPSGGPYNEQFFGPGTRLTVL.

This clone is medium-sized (0.01 to 0.1%) in the sample. The V and J genes are TRBV6-5 and TRBJ2-1, with TRBD1 as a possible D gene (5 bases). CDR1 and CDR2 (germline): MNHEY, SVGAGI. Trimming shortened V by 0 bases and J by 5 bases, and 8 bases separated the two germline ends. The CDR3 is made up of 14 amino acids. The CDR3 sequence: CASSYSTANNEQFF. CDR3 DNA sequence: TGTGCCAGCAGTTACTCGACAGCAAACAATGAGCAGTTCTTC.

The genes are TRBV6-6 and TRBJ2-2, with 10 nucleotides matching TRBD2. The junction had 5 bases not matched to a gene; V was cut back by 7 bases and J by 6 bases. This CDR3 contains 14 residues. CDR1 is MNHNY, CDR2 SVGAGI, per germline (reference sequence). The CDR3 sequence: CASTGLAGAGELFF. The CDR3 DNA reads TGTGCCAGCACAGGGCTAGCGGGAGCCGGGGAGCTGTTTTTT.